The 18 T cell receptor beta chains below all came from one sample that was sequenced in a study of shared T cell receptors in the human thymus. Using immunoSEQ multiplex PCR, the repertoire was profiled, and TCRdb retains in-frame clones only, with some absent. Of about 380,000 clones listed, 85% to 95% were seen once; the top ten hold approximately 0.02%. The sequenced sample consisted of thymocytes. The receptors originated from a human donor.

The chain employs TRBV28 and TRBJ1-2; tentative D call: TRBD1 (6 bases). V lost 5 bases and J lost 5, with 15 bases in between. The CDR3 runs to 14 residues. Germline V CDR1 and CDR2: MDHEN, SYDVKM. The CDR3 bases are TGTGCCAGCAGTCCCCCCAGGGACAATTATGGCTACACCTTC. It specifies CASSPPRDNYGYTF.

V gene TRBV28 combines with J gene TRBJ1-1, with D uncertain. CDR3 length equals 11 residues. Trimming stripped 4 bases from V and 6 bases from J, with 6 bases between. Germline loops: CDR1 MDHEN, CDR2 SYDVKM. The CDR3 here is CASSSEAEAFF. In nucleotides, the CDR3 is TGTGCCAGCAGTTCAGAGGCTGAAGCTTTCTTT.

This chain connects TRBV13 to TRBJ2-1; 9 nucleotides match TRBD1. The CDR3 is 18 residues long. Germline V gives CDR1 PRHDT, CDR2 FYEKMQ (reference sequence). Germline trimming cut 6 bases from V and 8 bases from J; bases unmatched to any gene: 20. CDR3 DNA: TGTGCCAGCAGAGGTTGGACAGGGGCTCCTCCGGCAGGCGATGAGCAGTTCTTC. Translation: CASRGWTGAPPAGDEQFF.

This CDR3 reads CASSPGTSGEIYEQYF. For the CDR3, the DNA is TGTGCCAGCTCACCAGGGACTAGCGGAGAGATCTACGAGCAGTACTTC. The chain employs TRBV18 and TRBJ2-7; 11 bases agree with TRBD2. CDR1 is KGHSH and CDR2 is LQKENI in the germline V gene. The length of the CDR3 is 16 residues. V trimming: 2 bases; J trimming: 3 bases; junction bases outside the gene matches: 6.

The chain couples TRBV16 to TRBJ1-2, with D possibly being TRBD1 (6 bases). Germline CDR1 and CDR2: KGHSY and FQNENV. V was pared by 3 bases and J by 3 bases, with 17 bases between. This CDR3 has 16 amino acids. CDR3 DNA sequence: TGTGCCAGCAGCCAGACGCCACAGGGACGGGACTATGGCTACACCTTC. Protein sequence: CASSQTPQGRDYGYTF.

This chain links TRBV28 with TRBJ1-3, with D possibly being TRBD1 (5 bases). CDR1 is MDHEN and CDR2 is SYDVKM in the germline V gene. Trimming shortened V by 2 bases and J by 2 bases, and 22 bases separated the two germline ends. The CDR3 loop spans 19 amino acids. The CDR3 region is CASSLREFTGAYTGNTIYF. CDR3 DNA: TGTGCCAGCAGTTTAAGGGAGTTCACAGGAGCTTACACTGGAAACACCATATATTTT.

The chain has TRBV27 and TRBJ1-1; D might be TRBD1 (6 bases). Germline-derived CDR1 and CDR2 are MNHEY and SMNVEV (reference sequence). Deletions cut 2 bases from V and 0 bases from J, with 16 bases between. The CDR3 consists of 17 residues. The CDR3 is CASSLGTGFVMNTEAFF. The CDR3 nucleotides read TGTGCCAGCAGTTTAGGCACAGGGTTCGTTATGAACACTGAAGCTTTCTTT.

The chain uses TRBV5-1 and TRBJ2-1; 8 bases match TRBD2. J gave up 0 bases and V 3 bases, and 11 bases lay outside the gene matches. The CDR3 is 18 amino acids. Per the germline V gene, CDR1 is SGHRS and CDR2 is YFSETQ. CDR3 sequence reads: CASSYSLSLAGSYNEQFF. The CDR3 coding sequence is TGCGCCAGCAGCTACTCACTCTCCCTAGCGGGCTCCTACAATGAGCAGTTCTTC.

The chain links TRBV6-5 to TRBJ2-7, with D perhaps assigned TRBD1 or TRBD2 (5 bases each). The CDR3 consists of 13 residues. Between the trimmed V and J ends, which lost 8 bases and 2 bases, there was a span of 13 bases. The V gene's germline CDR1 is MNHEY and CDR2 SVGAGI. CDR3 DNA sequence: TGTGCCAGCTCTGGGACCCGGACCTACGAGCAGTACTTC. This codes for CASSGTRTYEQYF.

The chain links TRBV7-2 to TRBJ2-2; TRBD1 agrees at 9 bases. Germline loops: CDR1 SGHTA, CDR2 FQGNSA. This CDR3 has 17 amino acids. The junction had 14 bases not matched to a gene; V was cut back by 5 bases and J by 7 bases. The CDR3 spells CASSPPTGGLVGGELFF. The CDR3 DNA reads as TGTGCCAGCAGCCCACCCACAGGGGGCCTGGTGGGCGGGGAGCTGTTTTTT.

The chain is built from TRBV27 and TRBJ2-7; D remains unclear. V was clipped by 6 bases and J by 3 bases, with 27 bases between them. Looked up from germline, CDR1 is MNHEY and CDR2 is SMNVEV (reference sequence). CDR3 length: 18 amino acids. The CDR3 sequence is CASSLSKARLPPYYEQYF. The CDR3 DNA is TGTGCCAGCAGCCTTTCCAAGGCACGGCTCCCCCCCTACTACGAGCAGTACTTC.

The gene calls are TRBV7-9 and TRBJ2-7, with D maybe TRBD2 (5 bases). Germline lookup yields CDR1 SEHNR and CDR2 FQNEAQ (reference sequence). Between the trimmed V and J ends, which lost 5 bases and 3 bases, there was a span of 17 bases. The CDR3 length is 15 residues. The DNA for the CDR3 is TGTGCCAGCAGCCCAGCGGCGGGCCGATACTACGAGCAGTACTTC. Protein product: CASSPAAGRYYEQYF.

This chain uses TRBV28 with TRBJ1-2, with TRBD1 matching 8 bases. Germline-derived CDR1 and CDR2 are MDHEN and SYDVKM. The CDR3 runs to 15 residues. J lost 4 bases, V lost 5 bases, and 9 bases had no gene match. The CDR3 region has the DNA TGTGCCAGCAGTCATCGGACAGGGTGGAGCTATGGCTACACCTTC. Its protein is CASSHRTGWSYGYTF.

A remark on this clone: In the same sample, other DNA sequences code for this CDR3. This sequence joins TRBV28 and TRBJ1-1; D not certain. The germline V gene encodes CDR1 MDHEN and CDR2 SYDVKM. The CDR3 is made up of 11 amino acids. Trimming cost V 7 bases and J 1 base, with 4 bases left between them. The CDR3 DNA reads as TGTGCCAGCATCCGGAACACTGAAGCTTTCTTT. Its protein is CASIRNTEAFF.

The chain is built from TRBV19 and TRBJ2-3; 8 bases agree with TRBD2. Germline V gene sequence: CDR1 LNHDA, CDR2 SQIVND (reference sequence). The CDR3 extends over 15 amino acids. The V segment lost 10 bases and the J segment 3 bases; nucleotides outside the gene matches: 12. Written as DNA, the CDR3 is TGTGCCAAACATCGGGGGGGCCCGGGGACAGATACGCAGTATTTT. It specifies CAKHRGGPGTDTQYF.

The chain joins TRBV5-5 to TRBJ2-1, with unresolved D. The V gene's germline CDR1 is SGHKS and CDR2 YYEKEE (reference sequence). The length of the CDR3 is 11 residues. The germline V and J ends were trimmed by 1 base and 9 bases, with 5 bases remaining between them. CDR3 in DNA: TGTGCCAGCAGCTTGCCCAGTGAGCAGTTCTTC. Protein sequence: CASSLPSEQFF.

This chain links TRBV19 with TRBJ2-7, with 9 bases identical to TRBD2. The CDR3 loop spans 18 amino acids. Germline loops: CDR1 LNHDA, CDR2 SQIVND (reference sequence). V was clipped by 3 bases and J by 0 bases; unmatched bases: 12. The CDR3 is CASSMRVTSGYSSYEQYF. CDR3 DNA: TGTGCCAGTAGTATGAGGGTGACTAGCGGTTATAGCTCCTACGAGCAGTACTTC.

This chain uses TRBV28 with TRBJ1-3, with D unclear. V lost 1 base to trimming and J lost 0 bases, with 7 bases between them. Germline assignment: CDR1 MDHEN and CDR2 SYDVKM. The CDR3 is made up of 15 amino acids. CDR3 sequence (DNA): TGTGCCAGCAGTTTATCAATCCACTCTGGAAACACCATATATTTT. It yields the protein CASSLSIHSGNTIYF.